The rows below give T cell receptor beta chains drawn from one sample of a study of T cell responses to AZD1222 COVID-19 vaccine. Some clones are missing from TCRdb's copy, which holds only in-frame ones; the method was immunoSEQ multiplex PCR. This sample has under 140,000 clones, with 87% found just once. The sample here was peripheral blood, taken on day 0 of AZD1222 vaccination. The receptor set was obtained from an adult in good health. The CDR3 runs from the conserved cysteine through the conserved F or W. The order of the fields is clone size, V gene, D gene, J gene, CDR3 DNA, CDR3 protein. The D gene is left open where the match is weak. A row's size may be missing; if present it is once, few, many or a size class.

size: .; V: TRBV7-2; D: TRBD2; J: TRBJ2-5; DNA: TGTGCCAGCAGTTCTAGCGGGGTCCAAGAGACCCAGTACTTC; CDR3: CASSSSGVQETQYF
size: .; V: TRBV25-1; D: .; J: TRBJ1-2; DNA: TGTGCCAGCAGAGATACGTCCGGGGACTATGGCTACACCTTC; CDR3: CASRDTSGDYGYTF
size: .; V: TRBV3-1/TRBV3-2; D: .; J: TRBJ1-4; DNA: TGTGCCAGCAGCCAAGGCCTCGGGCTGTCTAATGAAAAACTGTTTTTT; CDR3: CASSQGLGLSNEKLFF
size: .; V: TRBV6-2/TRBV6-3; D: .; J: TRBJ1-5; DNA: TGTGCCAGCAGTTATAGGGACCAGCCCCAGCATTTT; CDR3: CASSYRDQPQHF
size: .; V: TRBV5-1; D: .; J: TRBJ1-3; DNA: TGCGCCAGCAGCTTGGGGTCTGGAAACACCATATATTTT; CDR3: CASSLGSGNTIYF
size: .; V: TRBV11-2; D: TRBD2; J: TRBJ2-3; DNA: TGTGCCAGCAGCCTTACCGGGACTAGCGGGACAGATACGCAGTATTTT; CDR3: CASSLTGTSGTDTQYF
size: .; V: TRBV29-1; D: .; J: TRBJ2-1; DNA: TGCAGCGTCGTCGAAGGGGTCTCCTACAATGAGCAGTTCTTC; CDR3: CSVVEGVSYNEQFF
size: .; V: TRBV19; D: .; J: TRBJ1-5; DNA: TGTGCCAGTAGTAGTGTACAGAACTCTAATCAGCCCCAGCATTTT; CDR3: CASSSVQNSNQPQHF
size: .; V: TRBV7-6; D: TRBD2; J: TRBJ2-7; DNA: TGTGCCAGCAGCTTAACTAGCGGGAGTAGGGAGCAGTACTTC; CDR3: CASSLTSGSREQYF
size: .; V: TRBV19; D: .; J: TRBJ1-6; DNA: TGTGCCAGTAGTTCACGAGGAGGCTCCTATAATTCACCCCTCCACTTT; CDR3: CASSSRGGSYNSPLHF
size: .; V: TRBV7-9; D: TRBD1; J: TRBJ2-1; DNA: TGTGCCAGCAGCTTAGAAATCTGGGACAGGTTCGAGCAGTTCTTC; CDR3: CASSLEIWDRFEQFF
size: .; V: TRBV5-4; D: .; J: TRBJ1-1; DNA: TGTGCCAGCAGCTTGTTAAAGAGCATGAACACTGAAGCTTTCTTT; CDR3: CASSLLKSMNTEAFF
size: .; V: TRBV20-1; D: .; J: TRBJ2-1; DNA: TGCAGTGCTAGAGATCGAGGGGAGTTCTTC; CDR3: CSARDRGEFF
size: .; V: TRBV5-4; D: .; J: TRBJ2-2; DNA: TGTGCCAGCAGCTTGGATTTGGCCGGGGAGCTGTTTTTT; CDR3: CASSLDLAGELFF
size: .; V: TRBV4-1; D: .; J: TRBJ1-4; DNA: TGCGCCAGCAGCCGCCAAAGCCCCCCGGGCTACGAAAAACTGTTTTTT; CDR3: CASSRQSPPGYEKLFF
size: few; V: TRBV7-2; D: TRBD2; J: TRBJ2-7; DNA: TGTGCCAGCAGCTTACCCCTAGCGGGGGGCCCCTACGAGCAGTACTTC; CDR3: CASSLPLAGGPYEQYF
size: .; V: TRBV7-6; D: .; J: TRBJ1-2; DNA: TGTGCCAGCACCCTGGCGGGAAGTCTGGCCTTC; CDR3: CASTLAGSLAF
size: once; V: TRBV24-1; D: TRBD1; J: TRBJ1-5; DNA: TGTGCCACCAGCGGACAGGGCCGGAGTCAGCCCCAGCATTTT; CDR3: CATSGQGRSQPQHF
size: .; V: TRBV28; D: TRBD2; J: TRBJ2-1; DNA: TGTGCCCACCTCGTAGCGGGGGAGCAGTTCTTC; CDR3: CAHLVAGEQFF
size: .; V: TRBV7-3; D: TRBD2; J: TRBJ2-5; DNA: TGTGCCAGCAGCCCCGTGGGACTAGCGGGAGAGACCCAGTACTTC; CDR3: CASSPVGLAGETQYF